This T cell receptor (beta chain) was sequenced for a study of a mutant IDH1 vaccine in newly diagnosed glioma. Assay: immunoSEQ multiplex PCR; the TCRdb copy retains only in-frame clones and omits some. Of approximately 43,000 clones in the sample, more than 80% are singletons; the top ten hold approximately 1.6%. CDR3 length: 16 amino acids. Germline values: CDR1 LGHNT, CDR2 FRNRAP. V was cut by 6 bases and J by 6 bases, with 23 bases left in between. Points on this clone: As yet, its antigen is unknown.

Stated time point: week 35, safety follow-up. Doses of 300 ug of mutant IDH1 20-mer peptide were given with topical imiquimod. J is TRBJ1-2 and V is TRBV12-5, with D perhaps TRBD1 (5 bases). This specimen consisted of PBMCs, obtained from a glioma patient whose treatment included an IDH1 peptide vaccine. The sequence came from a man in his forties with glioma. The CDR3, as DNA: TGTGCTAGTGGCCAAGTGTTTTGCCCCGGGGGGAATGGCTACACCTTC. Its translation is CASGQVFCPGGNGYTF.